The clone carrying this TCR beta chain was found many times. Antigen unknown. Described time point: patch test 1, 2 weeks after DPC sensitization. This sample's treatment: therapeutic diphenylcyclopropenone sensitization with weekly scalp DPC. Staff drew blood before applying each patch test. This CDR3 region has 12 residues. V dropped 2 bases and J dropped 9 bases, with 10 bases sitting between them. Looked up from germline, CDR1 is MDHEN and CDR2 is SYDVKM. The data derive from a study of human T cells and chemical hapten exposure. Study-level information: Mostly female patients had alopecia areata, totalis or universalis.

General study results and limits: Patch test score rose with PT1 expanded TCRs, significant at 8, 16, 32, not 4. The presence of alopecia in the donors means their immune response may differ from healthy people's.

TCRdb itself ran the RACE reads through MiXCR, one entry per CDR3 protein. Seen here are 80,000 or so distinct CDR3 sequences, approximately 12% observed once, and the top ten hold 4% to 5%. The material was whole blood, obtained in connection with sensitization to the hapten diphenylcyclopropenone (DPC). The gene calls are TRBV28 and TRBJ2-5; the D gene is possibly TRBD2 (5 bases). The clonotype was recovered from a woman aged 50 to 60 with alopecia areata. Some clones in this sample may be carry-over from other donors' samples. CDR3 bases: TGTGCCAGCAGTTTACCCTCCGGGGCCCAGTACTTC. The encoded protein is CASSLPSGAQYF.